These 16 T cell receptor beta chains originate from one sample sequenced in a study of shared clonotypes between healthy human individuals. Only CD45RO-negative cells positively selected for CCR7 counted as naive CD8 cells, so terminally differentiated effector memory CD45RA+ cells were excluded. Some clones are missing from TCRdb's copy, which holds only in-frame ones; the method was immunoSEQ multiplex PCR. The sample includes some 1,900,000 clones, about 95% of them seen just once. The sequenced sample was naive CD8+ T cells sorted from blood. The receptors were gathered from a man between 18 and 35 years old in good health.

The J gene is TRBJ1-2, the V gene TRBV5-1; TRBD1 matches 7 bases. The V gene's germline CDR1 is SGHRS and CDR2 YFSETQ. The CDR3 totals 13 residues. V gave up 6 bases and J gave up 4 bases; unmatched junction bases: 6. The CDR3 nucleotides are TGCGCCAGCATGGCAGGGGGTGGCTATGGCTACACCTTC. Its translation: CASMAGGGYGYTF. Filled out from reference TRBV5-1 and TRBJ1-2, the complete variable domain reads KAGVTQTPRYLIKTRGQQVTLSCSPISGHRSVSWYQQTPGQGLQFLFEYFSETQRNKGNFPGRFSGRQFSNSRSEMNVSTLELGDSALYLCASMAGGGYGYTFGSGTRLTVV.

On this clone: Distinct nucleotide sequences in the sample also encode this CDR3. The J gene is TRBJ2-3, the V gene TRBV9; D gene uncertain. The V gene lost 2 bases and the J gene lost 4 bases, with 5 bases spanning the gap. The germline V gene encodes CDR1 SGDLS and CDR2 YYNGEE. The CDR3 runs 12 residues. CDR3: CASSVSADTQYF. The CDR3 coding sequence is TGTGCCAGCAGCGTCAGTGCAGATACGCAGTATTTT. The full variable domain, completed using reference TRBV9 and TRBJ2-3, is DSGVTQTPKHLITATGQRVTLRCSPRSGDLSVYWYQQSLDQGLQFLIQYYNGEERAKGNILERFSAQQFPDLHSELNLSSLELGDSALYFCASSVSADTQYFGPGTRLTVL.

This clone has a single count. This chain joins TRBV9 and TRBJ2-2; D gene ambiguous. V was cut by 0 bases and J by 0 bases, with 6 bases left in between. Germline V CDR1 and CDR2: SGDLS, YYNGEE. CDR3 length equals 15 residues. The CDR3 here is CASSVELANTGELFF. The CDR3 bases are TGTGCCAGCAGCGTAGAGCTAGCGAACACCGGGGAGCTGTTTTTT.

The rearrangement uses TRBV7-9 and TRBJ1-1; 9 nucleotides align to TRBD1. CDR3 length: 16 residues. V dropped 5 bases and J dropped 0; count of bases not matched to a gene: 7. Per germline, CDR1 SEHNR and CDR2 FQNEAQ (reference sequence). CDR3: CASSVTNRGLNTEAFF. CDR3 DNA sequence: TGTGCCAGCAGCGTGACTAACAGGGGGCTGAACACTGAAGCTTTCTTT.

The rearrangement links TRBV6-5 to TRBJ2-7; D call uncertain. Trimming cost V 0 bases and J 5 bases, with 8 bases left between them. The germline CDR1 and CDR2 sequences are MNHEY and SVGAGI. There are 13 residues in the CDR3. CDR3 in amino acids: CASSYSIYDEQYF. As DNA, the CDR3 is TGTGCCAGCAGTTACTCGATTTACGACGAGCAGTACTTC.

This sequence joins TRBV10-3 and TRBJ2-1, with a tentative D call TRBD1 (5 bases). Germline V gene sequence: CDR1 ENHRY, CDR2 SYGVKD. Trimming stripped 3 bases from V and 0 bases from J, with 6 bases between. This CDR3 has 14 residues. The CDR3 nucleotides read TGTGCCATCAGTGACACAGGCTCCTACAATGAGCAGTTCTTC. Residues: CAISDTGSYNEQFF.

This clone was seen just once. This chain connects TRBV28 to TRBJ1-1; maybe TRBD1 (5 bases). The germline V and J ends were trimmed by 3 bases and 5 bases, with 13 bases remaining between them. In germline, CDR1 is MDHEN, CDR2 SYDVKM. The CDR3 extends over 14 amino acids. CDR3 loop: CASSLEAGKTEAFF. CDR3 DNA sequence: TGTGCCAGCAGTTTGGAGGCAGGGAAGACTGAAGCTTTCTTT.

The genes are TRBV7-6 and TRBJ2-7, with D perhaps matching TRBD1 (6 bases). The CDR3 has 15 residues. The V and J ends lost 2 bases and 3 bases respectively, with 14 bases between them. From germline, CDR1 is SGHVS and CDR2 FNYEAQ. As DNA, the CDR3 is TGTGCCAGCAGCTTAAGCCGGGACACATACTACGAGCAGTACTTC. Protein product: CASSLSRDTYYEQYF.

The chain is built from TRBV29-1 and TRBJ2-5; D gene uncertain. This CDR3 is built from 15 residues. Germline V gene sequence: CDR1 SQVTM, CDR2 ANQGSEA. The germline V and J ends were trimmed by 8 bases and 5 bases, with 24 bases remaining between them. CDR3 in amino acids: CSILTRAAMGETQYF. The DNA for the CDR3 is TGCAGCATCTTGACTCGAGCAGCCATGGGGGAGACCCAGTACTTC.

DNA for the CDR3: TGTGCCAGCAGTTTGGGACAGGGGGCCAAAAACATTCAGTACTTC. Protein sequence: CASSLGQGAKNIQYF. The V gene is TRBV6-5, the J gene TRBJ2-4; 10 nucleotides agree with TRBD1. The CDR3 loop spans 15 amino acids. Germline V gene lookup returns CDR1 MNHEY and CDR2 SVGAGI. Trimming at V came to 4 bases and at J to 1 base, leaving 1 base not matched to a gene.

CDR3 in DNA: TGTGCCAGCAGTTACAGCCGACTCTTGAACACTGAAGCTTTCTTT. This sequence encodes CASSYSRLLNTEAFF. The chain has TRBV6-5 and TRBJ1-1, with D unclear. This CDR3 is 15 amino acids long. Trimming removed 2 bases from V and 0 bases from J, with 10 bases in between. CDR1 is MNHEY and CDR2 is SVGAGI in the germline V gene.

The chain combines TRBV4-1 with TRBJ1-1; the D is unclear. CDR1 and CDR2 from the germline V gene are MGHRA and YSYEKL. This CDR3 is built from 14 residues. V lost 7 bases to trimming and J lost 4 bases, with 16 bases between them. The CDR3 DNA follows: TGCGCCAGCACTAAGGGAGGAGCAGGCACTGAAGCTTTCTTT. It codes for CASTKGGAGTEAFF.

This chain connects TRBV2 to TRBJ2-7, with 8 positions matching TRBD1. V dropped 5 bases and J dropped 4; count of bases not matched to a gene: 13. Germline CDR1 is SNHLY and CDR2 is FYNNEI. The CDR3 loop spans 16 amino acids. For the CDR3, the DNA is TGTGCCAGCAGTCGACGGACAGGGAAGGACACTTACGAGCAGTACTTC. This sequence encodes CASSRRTGKDTYEQYF.

The CDR3 coding sequence is TGTGCCAGCAGGCACCGGGCTAACACTGAAGCTTTCTTT. Protein: CASRHRANTEAFF. The chain joins TRBV5-8 to TRBJ1-1; D gene uncertain. CDR1 SGHTS and CDR2 YDEGEE come from the germline V gene. Trimming cost V 5 bases and J 2 bases, with 10 bases left between them. The CDR3 length is 13 residues.

V gene TRBV4-3 combines with J gene TRBJ1-1; tentatively, D is TRBD1 (6 bases). Germline CDR1 is LGHNA and CDR2 is YSLEER. Trimming stripped 4 bases from V and 4 bases from J, with 16 bases between. The CDR3 spans 15 residues. The CDR3 loop is CASSPVGRGGTEAFF. The CDR3 DNA reads TGCGCCAGCAGCCCCGTCGGCAGGGGTGGCACTGAAGCTTTCTTT.

This chain joins TRBV27 and TRBJ1-6, with D possibly matching TRBD1 (5 bases). Between the trimmed V and J ends, which lost 4 bases and 8 bases, there was a span of 18 bases. The CDR3 sequence is 16 residues long. CDR1 is MNHEY and CDR2 is SMNVEV in the germline V gene (reference sequence). CDR3 sequence (DNA): TGTGCCAGCAGTTCTTATCCCGACAGCATGGATTCACCCCTCCACTTT. Translation: CASSSYPDSMDSPLHF.